A single sample is the source of the 22 T cell receptor beta chains below, sequenced in a study of T cell responses to AZD1222 COVID-19 vaccine. Method: immunoSEQ multiplex PCR; TCRdb's copy keeps in-frame clones and lacks some. The sample lists some 130,000 clones, approximately 90% occurring once. The sample here was peripheral blood, taken on day 0 of AZD1222 vaccination. These receptor sequences come from an adult in good health.

V gene TRBV5-4 combines with J gene TRBJ1-2; D possibly corresponds to TRBD1 (6 bases). Looked up from germline, CDR1 is SGHNT and CDR2 is YYREEE (reference sequence). The V gene lost 5 bases and the J gene lost 8 bases, with 16 bases spanning the gap. There are 13 residues in the CDR3. In DNA, the CDR3 is TGTGCCAGCAGGCCGCGGGGGGCGCAGGGCTACACCTTC. Translation: CASRPRGAQGYTF.

The chain joins TRBV6-5 to TRBJ1-1, with a weak D call TRBD1 (6 bases). Deletions cut 2 bases from V and 1 base from J, with 14 bases between. The CDR3 consists of 16 residues. Germline CDR1 MNHEY, CDR2 SVGAGI. CDR3 sequence: CASSYRRTDANTEAFF. Written as DNA, the CDR3 is TGTGCCAGCAGTTACCGCAGGACAGATGCGAACACTGAAGCTTTCTTT.

As DNA, the CDR3 is TGTGCCTGGAGTCGGACAGGCGATTATAGCAATCAGCCCCAGCATTTT. Its translation: CAWSRTGDYSNQPQHF. V usage is TRBV30 and J usage is TRBJ1-5; 7 bases map to TRBD1. This CDR3 contains 16 residues. Germline V gene data show CDR1 as GTSNPN and CDR2 as SVGIG (reference sequence). The junction had 7 bases not matched to a gene; V was cut back by 2 bases and J by 0 bases.

The V and J genes are TRBV7-9 and TRBJ1-2, with D uncertain. CDR3 length: 11 amino acids. Germline CDR1 reads SEHNR; CDR2 reads FQNEAQ (reference sequence). The V end was cut by 2 bases, the J end by 4 bases, with 2 bases between. CDR3: CASSLLYGYTF. The CDR3 DNA is TGTGCCAGCAGCTTACTCTATGGCTACACCTTC.

The chain is built from TRBV6-4 and TRBJ2-3; D is unclear. This CDR3 comprises 16 residues. CDR1 and CDR2 (germline): MRHNA, SNTAGT. V lost 6 bases and J lost 2, with 18 bases in between. The CDR3 loop reads CASRNSGPLPTDTQYF. The CDR3 region has the DNA TGTGCCAGCAGGAACTCTGGACCATTACCCACAGATACGCAGTATTTT.

V and J are TRBV7-9 and TRBJ1-1; D perhaps matches TRBD1 (6 bases). Germline loops: CDR1 SEHNR, CDR2 FQNEAQ (reference sequence). This CDR3 comprises 14 residues. The V gene lost 4 bases and the J gene lost 0 bases, with 9 bases spanning the gap. Here the CDR3 DNA reads TGTGCCAGCAGCTCAGGGGCTATGAACACTGAAGCTTTCTTT. Protein sequence: CASSSGAMNTEAFF.

V and J are TRBV28 and TRBJ2-7, with D unclear. Germline values: CDR1 MDHEN, CDR2 SYDVKM. V dropped 8 bases and J dropped 7 bases, with 18 bases sitting between them. The CDR3 is 13 amino acids. This CDR3 reads CASGPPPPNEQYF. The CDR3, as DNA: TGTGCCAGCGGGCCCCCTCCCCCTAATGAGCAGTACTTC.

The chain links TRBV2 to TRBJ2-7; TRBD1 is a possible D gene (6 bases). Trimming left V 8 bases short and J 2 bases short, with 19 bases between. Germline assignment: CDR1 SNHLY and CDR2 FYNNEI. This CDR3 is 15 amino acids long. This CDR3 reads CASRPRQELTYEQYF. DNA of the CDR3: TGTGCCAGCCGTCCCCGACAGGAACTCACCTACGAGCAGTACTTC.

V usage is TRBV7-8 and J usage is TRBJ1-2; 10 bases align to TRBD1. V was pared by 3 bases and J by 0 bases, with 7 bases of the junction left unmatched. This CDR3 spans 17 amino acids. From germline, CDR1 is SGHVS and CDR2 FQNEAQ. CDR3 protein: CASSFSDRGLANYGYTF. The CDR3 nucleotides read TGTGCCAGCAGCTTTTCCGACAGGGGGCTCGCTAACTATGGCTACACCTTC. The variable domain in full, with the rest retrieved from reference TRBV7-8 and TRBJ1-2, is GAGVSQSPRYKVAKRGQDVALRCDPISGHVSLFWYQQALGQGPEFLTYFQNEAQLDKSGLPSDRFFAERPEGSVSTLKIQRTQQEDSAVYLCASSFSDRGLANYGYTFGSGTRLTVV.

V usage is TRBV7-9 and J usage is TRBJ1-5; D is unclear. The CDR3 runs to 17 residues. Germline V lookup: CDR1 SEHNR, CDR2 FQNEAQ (reference sequence). V lost 1 base and J lost 2, with 15 bases in between. The CDR3 nucleotides read TGTGCCAGCAGCTTAGTGGTGGGGATAGTAGGCAATCAGCCCCAGCATTTT. It is translated as CASSLVVGIVGNQPQHF.

The CDR3: CASSGLGYTF. The CDR3 region has the DNA TGTGCCAGCAGCGGTCTCGGCTACACCTTC. The V gene is TRBV6-5, the J gene TRBJ1-2; D remains ambiguous. In germline, CDR1 is MNHEY, CDR2 SVGAGI. This CDR3 spans 10 amino acids. Trimming cost V 6 bases and J 8 bases, with 7 bases left between them.

The chain employs TRBV3-1 (or the pseudogene TRBV3-2) and TRBJ1-6; D unclear. This CDR3 region has 12 residues. V lost 1 base and J 8 bases, leaving 3 bases between the germline ends. Looked up from germline, CDR1 is LGHDT and CDR2 is YNNKEL (reference sequence). The CDR3 nucleotides are TGTGCCAGCAGCCAAGTCCATTCACCCCTCCACTTT. Its protein is CASSQVHSPLHF.

CDR3 region: CASSLQAPGGTEAFF. DNA of the CDR3: TGTGCCAGCAGCTTACAAGCCCCTGGCGGGACTGAAGCTTTCTTT. The chain is built from TRBV7-6 and TRBJ1-1; no firm D call. The CDR3 runs to 15 residues. V dropped 2 bases and J dropped 5 bases, with 15 bases sitting between them. From germline, CDR1 is SGHVS and CDR2 FNYEAQ.

The genes are TRBV4-3 and TRBJ1-4; D perhaps matches TRBD1 (5 bases). Trimming shortened V by 5 bases and J by 7 bases, and 35 bases separated the two germline ends. Germline CDR1 reads LGHNA; CDR2 reads YSLEER. The CDR3 spans 21 residues. The CDR3 DNA reads as TGCGCCAGCAGCTCAGAAAACAAGCTAAATTGGGCGGGGGTGGATTGTGAAAAACTGTTTTTT. This sequence encodes CASSSENKLNWAGVDCEKLFF.

The V call is TRBV6-2 or TRBV6-3, the J call TRBJ1-2, with D perhaps matching TRBD1 (6 bases). The V gene's germline CDR1 is MNHEY and CDR2 SVGEGT. This CDR3 is 15 amino acids long. V was clipped by 2 bases and J by 4 bases, with 14 bases between them. CDR3 sequence: CASSYPEDSAYGYTF. Here the CDR3 DNA reads TGTGCCAGCAGTTACCCGGAGGACAGCGCCTATGGCTACACCTTC.

The chain is built from TRBV7-2 and TRBJ1-6; D is perhaps TRBD1 (5 bases). The V and J ends lost 7 bases and 8 bases respectively, with 15 bases between them. CDR1 is SGHTA and CDR2 is FQGNSA in the germline V gene. The CDR3 sequence is 14 residues long. The CDR3 DNA reads TGTGCCAGCACCCCGGGGGATAGTGATTCACCCCTCCACTTT. This gives the protein CASTPGDSDSPLHF.

This CDR3 reads CASSQDPSALDTQYF. CDR3 coding DNA: TGCGCCAGCAGCCAAGACCCGTCAGCCTTGGATACGCAGTATTTT. This sequence joins TRBV4-3 and TRBJ2-3, with D uncertain. This CDR3 spans 15 amino acids. V was cut by 0 bases and J by 6 bases, with 13 bases left in between. CDR1 is LGHNA, CDR2 YSLEER, per germline.

The chain combines TRBV7-9 with TRBJ1-4; D is unresolved. Germline loops: CDR1 SEHNR, CDR2 FQNEAQ (reference sequence). Trimming shortened V by 4 bases and J by 3 bases, and 15 bases separated the two germline ends. This CDR3 is built from 16 residues. Written as DNA, the CDR3 is TGTGCCAGCAGCTCGGGCCCAGGAGGGCCTAATGAAAAACTGTTTTTT. It is translated as CASSSGPGGPNEKLFF. The entire variable domain, with the rest obtained from reference TRBV7-9 and TRBJ1-4, is as follows: DTGVSQNPRHKITKRGQNVTFRCDPISEHNRLYWYRQTLGQGPEFLTYFQNEAQLEKSRLLSDRFSAERPKGSFSTLEIQRTEQGDSAMYLCASSSGPGGPNEKLFFGSGTQLSVL.

The chain combines TRBV18 with TRBJ2-7, with D unresolved. Germline V gene data show CDR1 as KGHSH and CDR2 as LQKENI. The CDR3 length is 14 residues. V was pared by 1 base and J by 0 bases, with 7 bases between. This CDR3 reads CASSPLTASYEQYF. The CDR3 nucleotides are TGTGCCAGCTCACCACTAACAGCCTCCTACGAGCAGTACTTC.

This chain uses TRBV7-7 with TRBJ2-1; 9 positions agree with TRBD1. This CDR3 has 15 residues. Germline assignment: CDR1 SSHAT and CDR2 FNYEAQ (reference sequence). J lost 6 bases, V lost 5 bases, and 8 bases had no gene match. The CDR3 is CASSPSMTGGNEQFF. For the CDR3, the DNA is TGTGCCAGCAGCCCCTCCATGACAGGGGGCAATGAGCAGTTCTTC.

This chain links TRBV15 with TRBJ2-7; possibly TRBD1 for D (6 bases). Germline V gene data show CDR1 as LNHNV and CDR2 as YYDKDF (reference sequence). Trimming shortened V by 3 bases and J by 3 bases, and 15 bases separated the two germline ends. The CDR3 spans 15 residues. CDR3 region: CATSRELRGHYEQYF. The CDR3 DNA reads as TGTGCCACCAGCAGGGAGCTCAGGGGACACTACGAGCAGTACTTC.

The rearrangement joins TRBV3-1 (or the pseudogene TRBV3-2) to TRBJ1-5; TRBD1 matches 7 bases. The CDR3 covers 17 residues. Germline assignment: CDR1 LGHDT and CDR2 YNNKEL (reference sequence). Trimming at V came to 0 bases and at J to 4 bases, leaving 9 bases not matched to a gene. CDR3: CASSQDADRASNQPQHF. The CDR3, as DNA: TGTGCCAGCAGCCAAGATGCCGACAGGGCGTCAAATCAGCCCCAGCATTTT.